Listed below are T cell receptor beta chains from one sample, sequenced in a study of human T cells and chemical hapten exposure. TCRdb itself ran the RACE reads through MiXCR, one entry per CDR3 protein. Of about 68,000 distinct CDR3 sequences listed, about 10% are singletons. The specimen was whole blood, collected in connection with sensitization to the hapten diphenylcyclopropenone (DPC). The receptors come from a woman aged 50 to 65 with alopecia areata. Some clones in this sample may be carry-over from other donors' samples. Each CDR3 is given with its conserved first and last residue. D genes are given only for firm matches. Some rows mark clone size as missing; the rest say once, few, many or name a class of expanded clone.

>TRBD1|TRBV25-1|TRBJ1-1|few
TGTGCCAGCAAAACAGGGGCTGAAGCTTTCTTT
CASKTGAEAFF
>TRBD2|TRBV3-1|TRBJ2-1|.
TGTGCCAGCACCCGCGGGACTAGCGGGGTCAATGAGCAGTTCTTC
CASTRGTSGVNEQFF
>.|TRBV28|TRBJ2-5|few
TGTGCCAGCAGTTCAATCGAGACCCAGTACTTC
CASSSIETQYF
>TRBD1|TRBV14|TRBJ2-2|few
TGTGCCAGCAGCTATACAGGGGGCCATGACGGGGAGCTGTTTTTT
CASSYTGGHDGELFF
>.|TRBV18|TRBJ2-7|.
TGTGCCAGCTCACCAGGGGAAAACGGGGAGCAGTACTTC
CASSPGENGEQYF
>TRBD1|TRBV12-3/TRBV12-4|TRBJ1-4|many
TGTGCCAGCAGTTTGTGGGGACAGGGTAATGAAAAACTGTTTTTT
CASSLWGQGNEKLFF
>.|TRBV20-1|TRBJ2-3|.
TGCAGTGCTAGGGGATCGGCGGGGAGCACAGATACGCAGTATTTT
CSARGSAGSTDTQYF
>.|TRBV5-1|TRBJ2-5|few
TGCGCCAGCAGCTTCTCAGCCAGCCAAGAGACCCAGTACTTC
CASSFSASQETQYF
>.|TRBV27|TRBJ2-5|many
TGTGCCAGCAGTTCCCAAGAGACCCAGTACTTC
CASSSQETQYF
>TRBD1|TRBV5-1|TRBJ2-5|many
TGCGCCAGCAGCTTCTCGACAGGGACGGGGCAAGAGACCCAGTACTTC
CASSFSTGTGQETQYF
>TRBD1|TRBV6-2/TRBV6-3|TRBJ2-5|many
TGTGCCAGCCGGGCAGAGGGGGCGCCTAAGACCCAGTACTTC
CASRAEGAPKTQYF
>.|TRBV18|TRBJ2-5|many
TGTGCCAGCTCACCACCGACGGAGACCCAGTACTTC
CASSPPTETQYF
>.|TRBV7-2|TRBJ1-4|many
TGTGCCAGCAGCCTGGGACAAGCTAATGAAAAACTGTTTTTT
CASSLGQANEKLFF
>.|TRBV18|TRBJ1-1|.
TGTGCCAGCTCACCCCCGGGGAACCCTGAAGCTTTCTTT
CASSPPGNPEAFF
>TRBD1|TRBV12-3/TRBV12-4|TRBJ1-2|many
TGTGCCAGCAGTTTCGGAGTCGGACAGGGGGACTATGGCTACACCTTC
CASSFGVGQGDYGYTF
>.|TRBV5-8|TRBJ2-3|many
TGTGCCAGCAGCACCAGGGTTGGTACGGTCACAGATACGCAGTATTTT
CASSTRVGTVTDTQYF
>.|TRBV28|TRBJ1-5|many
TGTGCCGGCAACACTCCGGCCCCAGGGAGCGGCAATCAGCCCCAGCATTTT
CAGNTPAPGSGNQPQHF
>.|TRBV19|TRBJ1-5|many
TGTGCCAGTAGTATAATCCCAGCTTCCGTGGATCAGCCCCAGCATTTT
CASSIIPASVDQPQHF
>.|TRBV19|TRBJ1-2|.
TGTGCCAGTAGTATCCTGGGACAAAACTATGGCTACACCTTC
CASSILGQNYGYTF
>.|TRBV6-4|TRBJ1-1|.
TGTGCCAGCAGTGAGTCCGGTGGGGGAGGCTCTGAAGCTTTCTTT
CASSESGGGGSEAFF
>.|TRBV10-3|TRBJ1-5|many
TGTGCCATCAGTGAGTCTATGGATTATAAGGGGCATCAGCCCCAGCATTTT
CAISESMDYKGHQPQHF
>TRBD2|TRBV3-1|TRBJ2-7|many
TGTGCCTGCTCTAGCGGCTCCTACGAGCAGTACTTC
CACSSGSYEQYF
>.|TRBV7-8|TRBJ1-2|many
TGTGCCAGCAGCTTAGTGGGGGTCTATGGCTACACCTTC
CASSLVGVYGYTF
>.|TRBV6-5|TRBJ1-1|.
TGTGCCAGCAGGCTGGAGGGGACGAACACTGAAGCTTTCTTT
CASRLEGTNTEAFF
>.|TRBV29-1|TRBJ1-2|many
TGCAGCGTTGAAAGGGGCGATGGCTACACCTTC
CSVERGDGYTF
>.|TRBV7-2|TRBJ2-1|.
TGTGCCAGCAGTTCATACGATAGTCGGTTCTTC
CASSSYDSRFF
>.|TRBV6-5|TRBJ1-2|many
TGTGCCAGCAGTTCCCCCAGGGCTAACTATGGCTACACCTTC
CASSSPRANYGYTF
>TRBD2|TRBV9|TRBJ2-7|few
TGTGCCAGCAGCCCCCATAGCGGGAGCTACGAGCAGTACTTC
CASSPHSGSYEQYF
>.|TRBV20-1|TRBJ2-1|few
TGCAGTGCTACTAAGGTATCTGAGCAGTTCTTC
CSATKVSEQFF
>.|TRBV2|TRBJ2-7|many
TGTGCCAGCAGTGAAGAGAAGGTGAGCTCCTACGAGCAGTACTTC
CASSEEKVSSYEQYF
>.|TRBV19|TRBJ2-2|.
TGTGCCAGCCGGGACTCTCTCCGCGGGGAGCTGTTTTTT
CASRDSLRGELFF
>.|TRBV27|TRBJ1-2|.
TGTGCCAGCAGCCCACCCGGGGGAGTGGGTGGCTACACCTTC
CASSPPGGVGGYTF
>.|TRBV18|TRBJ2-3|.
TGTGCCAGCTCAACGGGGGAGACAGATACGCAGTATTTT
CASSTGETDTQYF
>TRBD2|TRBV5-4|TRBJ2-1|many
TGTGCCAGCAGCCCCGGACTAGCGGGAGACAATGAGCAGTTCTTC
CASSPGLAGDNEQFF
>.|TRBV6-1|TRBJ2-1|many
TGTGCCAGCAGGACCCGGGGGAATTATAACAATGAGCAGTTCTTC
CASRTRGNYNNEQFF
>.|TRBV7-9|TRBJ1-1|many
TGTGCCAGCAGCTTAGAAGGTGGGGGTTCCACTGAAGCTTTCTTT
CASSLEGGGSTEAFF
>.|TRBV29-1|TRBJ2-5|.
TGCAGCGTTCTAAGGGCAGGATATGGCCAAGAGACCCAGTACTTC
CSVLRAGYGQETQYF
>.|TRBV7-2|TRBJ2-3|many
TGTGCCAGCAGCTTGGGCGGGCGTAAAGGGGATACGCAGTATTTT
CASSLGGRKGDTQYF
>.|TRBV3-1|TRBJ1-1|many
TGTGCCAGCAGCCCCTGGGGGATGGAAGCTTTCTTT
CASSPWGMEAFF
>TRBD1|TRBV6-5|TRBJ1-2|many
TGTGCCAGCAGTTCCACCTCCTGGACAGGGGCTTATGGCTACACCTTC
CASSSTSWTGAYGYTF
>.|TRBV19|TRBJ2-1|.
TGTGCCAGTAGTATGCAGGGGGGGAGCTCCTACAATGAGCAGTTCTTC
CASSMQGGSSYNEQFF
>TRBD2|TRBV6-5|TRBJ2-1|many
TGTGCCAGCAGTTTCCACTCGCGGGGGGGCCCAATAGGGCAGTTCTTC
CASSFHSRGGPIGQFF
>.|TRBV12-3/TRBV12-4|TRBJ2-3|many
TGTGCCAGCAGTTTAAGGGTTCGGGGAGGCACAGATACGCAGTATTTT
CASSLRVRGGTDTQYF
>.|TRBV18|TRBJ1-5|many
TGTGCCAGCTCAAAAGAACAGGGTCAGCCCCAGCATTTT
CASSKEQGQPQHF
>.|TRBV19|TRBJ2-1|many
TGTGCCAGTATCTCCCGGGACGCGGGGGCGCACAATGAGCAGTTCTTC
CASISRDAGAHNEQFF
>.|TRBV9|TRBJ1-1|few
TGTGCCAGCAGCGTAACTCCCGGGAGGGGTGCTTTCTTT
CASSVTPGRGAFF
>.|TRBV18|TRBJ1-2|few
TGTGCCAGCTCAAAGGTGAACTATGGCTACACCTTC
CASSKVNYGYTF
>.|TRBV7-6|TRBJ1-1|few
TGTGCCAGCAGCTTAGTTCAGGGGTTCACTGAAGCTTTCTTT
CASSLVQGFTEAFF
>.|TRBV27|TRBJ2-7|.
TGTGCCAGCAGTTTATCCCGGATCAGCGGCCTCGAGCAGTACTTC
CASSLSRISGLEQYF